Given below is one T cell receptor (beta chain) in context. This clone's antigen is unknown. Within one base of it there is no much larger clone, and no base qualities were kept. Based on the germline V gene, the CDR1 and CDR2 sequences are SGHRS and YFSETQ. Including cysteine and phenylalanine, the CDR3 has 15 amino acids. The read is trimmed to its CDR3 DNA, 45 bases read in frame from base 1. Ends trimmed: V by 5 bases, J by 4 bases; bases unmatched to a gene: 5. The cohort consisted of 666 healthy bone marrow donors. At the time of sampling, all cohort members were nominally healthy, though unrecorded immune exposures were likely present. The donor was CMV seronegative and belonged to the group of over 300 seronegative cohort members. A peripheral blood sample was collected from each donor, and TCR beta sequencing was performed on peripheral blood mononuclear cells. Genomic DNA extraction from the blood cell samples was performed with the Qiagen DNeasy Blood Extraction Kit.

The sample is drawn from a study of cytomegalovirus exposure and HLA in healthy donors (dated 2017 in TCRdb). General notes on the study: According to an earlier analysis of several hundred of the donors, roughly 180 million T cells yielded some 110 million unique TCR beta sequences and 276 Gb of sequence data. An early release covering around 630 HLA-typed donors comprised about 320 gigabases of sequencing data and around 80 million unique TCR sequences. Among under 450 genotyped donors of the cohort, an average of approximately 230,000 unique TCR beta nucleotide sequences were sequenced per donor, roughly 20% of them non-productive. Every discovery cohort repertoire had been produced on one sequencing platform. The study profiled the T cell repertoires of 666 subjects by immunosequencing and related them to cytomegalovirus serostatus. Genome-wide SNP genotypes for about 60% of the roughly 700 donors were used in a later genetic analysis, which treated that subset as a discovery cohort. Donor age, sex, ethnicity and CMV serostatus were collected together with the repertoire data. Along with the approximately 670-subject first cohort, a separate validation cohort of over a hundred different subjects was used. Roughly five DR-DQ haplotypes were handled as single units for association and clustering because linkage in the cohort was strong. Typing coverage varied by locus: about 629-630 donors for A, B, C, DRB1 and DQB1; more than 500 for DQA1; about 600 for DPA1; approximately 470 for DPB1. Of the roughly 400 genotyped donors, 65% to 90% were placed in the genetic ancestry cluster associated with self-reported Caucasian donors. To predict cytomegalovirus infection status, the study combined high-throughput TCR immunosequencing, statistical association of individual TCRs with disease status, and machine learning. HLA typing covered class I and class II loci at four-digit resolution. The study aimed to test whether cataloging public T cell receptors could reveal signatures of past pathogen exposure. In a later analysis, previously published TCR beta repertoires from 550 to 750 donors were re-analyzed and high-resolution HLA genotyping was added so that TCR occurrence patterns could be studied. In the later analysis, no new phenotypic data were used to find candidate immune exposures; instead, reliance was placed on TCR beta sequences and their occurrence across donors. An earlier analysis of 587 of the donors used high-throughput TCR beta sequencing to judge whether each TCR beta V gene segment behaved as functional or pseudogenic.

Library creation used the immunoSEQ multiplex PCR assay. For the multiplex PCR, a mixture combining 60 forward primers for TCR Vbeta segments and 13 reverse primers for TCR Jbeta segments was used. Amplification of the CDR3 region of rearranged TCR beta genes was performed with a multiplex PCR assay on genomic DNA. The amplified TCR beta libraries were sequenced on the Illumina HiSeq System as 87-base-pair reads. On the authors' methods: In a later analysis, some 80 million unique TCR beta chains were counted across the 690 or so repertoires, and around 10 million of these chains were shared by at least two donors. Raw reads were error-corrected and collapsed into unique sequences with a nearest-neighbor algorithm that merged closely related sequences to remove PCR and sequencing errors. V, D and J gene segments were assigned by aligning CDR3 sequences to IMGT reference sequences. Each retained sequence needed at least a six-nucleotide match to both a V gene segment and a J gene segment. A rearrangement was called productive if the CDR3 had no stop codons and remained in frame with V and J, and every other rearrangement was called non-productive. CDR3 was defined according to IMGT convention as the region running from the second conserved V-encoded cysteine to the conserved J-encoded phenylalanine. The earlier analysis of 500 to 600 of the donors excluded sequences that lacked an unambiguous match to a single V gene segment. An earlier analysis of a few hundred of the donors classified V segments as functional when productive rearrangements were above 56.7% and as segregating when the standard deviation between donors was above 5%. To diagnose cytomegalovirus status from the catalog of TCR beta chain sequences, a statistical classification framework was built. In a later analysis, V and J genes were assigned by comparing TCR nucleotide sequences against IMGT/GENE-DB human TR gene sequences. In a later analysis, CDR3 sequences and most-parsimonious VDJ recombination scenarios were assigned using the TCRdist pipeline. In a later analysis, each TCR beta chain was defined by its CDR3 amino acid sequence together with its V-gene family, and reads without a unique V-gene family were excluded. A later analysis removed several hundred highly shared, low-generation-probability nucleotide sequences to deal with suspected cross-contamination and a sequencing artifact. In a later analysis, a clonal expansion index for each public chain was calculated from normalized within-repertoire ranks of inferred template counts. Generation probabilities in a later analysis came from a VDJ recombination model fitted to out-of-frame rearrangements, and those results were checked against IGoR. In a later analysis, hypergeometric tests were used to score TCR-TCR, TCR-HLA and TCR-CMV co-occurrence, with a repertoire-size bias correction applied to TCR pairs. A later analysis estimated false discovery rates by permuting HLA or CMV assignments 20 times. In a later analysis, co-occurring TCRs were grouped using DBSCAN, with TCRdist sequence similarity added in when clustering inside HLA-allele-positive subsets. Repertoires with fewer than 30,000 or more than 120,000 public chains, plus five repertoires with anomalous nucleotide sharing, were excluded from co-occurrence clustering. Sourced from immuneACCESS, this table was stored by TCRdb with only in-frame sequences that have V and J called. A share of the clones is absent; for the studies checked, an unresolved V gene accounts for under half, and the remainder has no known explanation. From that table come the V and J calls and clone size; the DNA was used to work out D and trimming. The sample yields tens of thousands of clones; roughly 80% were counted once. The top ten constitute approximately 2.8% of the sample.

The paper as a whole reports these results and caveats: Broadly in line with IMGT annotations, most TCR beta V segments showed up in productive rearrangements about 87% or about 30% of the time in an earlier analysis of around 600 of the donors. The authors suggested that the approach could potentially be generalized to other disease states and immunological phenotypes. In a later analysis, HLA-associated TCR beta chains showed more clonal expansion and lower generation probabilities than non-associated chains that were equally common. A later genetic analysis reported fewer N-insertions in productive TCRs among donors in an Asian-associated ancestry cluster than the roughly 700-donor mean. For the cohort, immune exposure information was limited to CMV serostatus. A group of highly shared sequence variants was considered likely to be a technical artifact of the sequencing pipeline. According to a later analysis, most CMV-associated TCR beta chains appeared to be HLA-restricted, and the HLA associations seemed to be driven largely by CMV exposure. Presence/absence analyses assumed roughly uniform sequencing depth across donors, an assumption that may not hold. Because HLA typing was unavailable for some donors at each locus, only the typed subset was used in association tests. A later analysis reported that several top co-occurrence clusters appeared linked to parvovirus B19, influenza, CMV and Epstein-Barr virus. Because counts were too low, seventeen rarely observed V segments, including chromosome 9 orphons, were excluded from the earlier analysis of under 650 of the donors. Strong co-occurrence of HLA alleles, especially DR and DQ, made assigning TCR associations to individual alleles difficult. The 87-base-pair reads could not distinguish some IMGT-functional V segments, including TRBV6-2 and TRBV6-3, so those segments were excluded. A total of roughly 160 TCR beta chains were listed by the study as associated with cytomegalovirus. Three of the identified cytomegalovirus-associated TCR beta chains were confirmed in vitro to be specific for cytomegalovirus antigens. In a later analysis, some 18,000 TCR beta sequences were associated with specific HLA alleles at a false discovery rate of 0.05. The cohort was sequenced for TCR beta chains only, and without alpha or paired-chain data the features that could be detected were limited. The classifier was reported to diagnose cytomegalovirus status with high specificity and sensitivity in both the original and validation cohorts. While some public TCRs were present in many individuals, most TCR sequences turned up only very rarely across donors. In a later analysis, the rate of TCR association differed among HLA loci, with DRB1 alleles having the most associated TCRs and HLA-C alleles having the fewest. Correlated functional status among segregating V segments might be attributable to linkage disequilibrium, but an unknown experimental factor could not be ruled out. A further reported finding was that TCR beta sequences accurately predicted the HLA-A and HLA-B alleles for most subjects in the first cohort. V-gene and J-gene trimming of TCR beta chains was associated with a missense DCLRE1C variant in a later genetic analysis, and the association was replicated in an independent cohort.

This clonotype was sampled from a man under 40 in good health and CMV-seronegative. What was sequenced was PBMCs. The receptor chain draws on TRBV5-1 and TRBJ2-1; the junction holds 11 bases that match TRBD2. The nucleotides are TGCGCCAGCAGACCGCTAGCGGGGGGATACAATGAGCAGTTCTTC. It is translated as CASRPLAGGYNEQFF.